The clone carrying this T cell receptor beta chain was seen many times. This specimen belongs to a study of T cells in Graves' hyperthyroidism and ophthalmopathy. The TCR beta CDR3 regions underwent amplification using RNA transcripts as the source. Researchers ran a first-round RT-PCR on the TCR CDR3 using the HTBI primer set. Each CDR3 protein gets one entry after TCRdb re-called the multiplex PCR reads with MiXCR. The repertoire has some 570,000 distinct CDR3 sequences, 15% to 20% of them found once; the top ten carry 15% to 20%. The receptor was derived from a woman under 30 with Graves' ophthalmopathy. The sequencing input was blood.

CDR3: CAWSVIAEKLFF. The CDR3 region has the DNA TGTGCCTGGAGTGTGATTGCGGAAAAACTGTTTTTT. The genes are TRBV30 and TRBJ1-4; D gene unclear. V lost 0 bases to trimming and J lost 8 bases, with 7 bases between them. CDR1 is GTSNPN and CDR2 is SVGIG in the germline V gene (reference sequence). The CDR3 contains 12 residues.